The present entry profiles one T cell receptor beta chain with its context. In the authors' workflow: Nucleated cell number was recorded as an estimate derived from reference gene primer amplification. Profiling relied on immunoSEQ multiplex PCR, and the TCRdb table lists in-frame clones only, not all of them. That table is the source of V, J and clone size, and D and trimming were worked out from the DNA. Here the sample spans roughly 75,000 clones, around 90% being singletons. The CDR3 has 18 amino acids. Germline CDR1 and CDR2: SGHRS and YFSETQ. Trimming took 1 base from V and 1 from J; bases not matched to a gene: 9. The data were obtained in a study of blood T cell repertoires in COVID-19. About the research overall: T cells, B-cell-depleted T cells, or PBMCs supplied cDNA or gDNA.

This TCR was sampled from a human donor in a cohort sampled during active COVID-19. Material: peripheral blood. The chain has TRBV5-1 and TRBJ2-1, with TRBD2 matching over 9 bases. CDR3 amino acids: CASSLKPRGGGSYNEQFF. The CDR3 DNA is TGCGCCAGCAGCTTGAAACCTCGCGGGGGGGGATCCTACAATGAGCAGTTCTTC.